The 30 T cell receptor beta chains below were found in one sample sequenced in a study of shared clonotypes between healthy human individuals. Only in-frame clones appear in the TCRdb table, and some are missing; sequencing was by immunoSEQ multiplex PCR. The sample lists some 1.5 million clones, more than 95% occurring once. The sequencing input was naive CD4+ T cells sorted from blood. Stated subset: CD45RA+ positively selected. The receptors come from a man aged 30 to 45 in good health.

The J gene is TRBJ1-2, the V gene TRBV5-6; TRBD1 might be the D (6 bases). Trimming removed 6 bases from V and 4 bases from J, with 13 bases in between. The CDR3 contains 13 residues. Germline V gives CDR1 SGHDT, CDR2 YYEEEE. The CDR3 reads CASNNRVTYGYTF. The DNA of the CDR3 is TGTGCCAGCAATAACAGGGTTACCTATGGCTACACCTTC.

As concerns this clone: At one of its ends the junction is not consistent with the germline gene, which may arise from a read error. This chain connects TRBV7-9 to TRBJ1-1; TRBD1 is a possible D gene (5 bases). The germline CDR1 and CDR2 sequences are SEHNR and FQNEAQ (reference sequence). There are 13 residues in the CDR3. The CDR3 loop reads CASSVGTVPRFIF. CDR3 coding DNA: TGTGCCAGCAGCGTGGGGACGGTACCCCGTTTCATCTTT.

In this sample, this clone turned up once. The chain recombines TRBV9 with TRBJ2-7; the match to TRBD2 covers 8 bases. The V segment lost 0 bases and the J segment 0 bases; nucleotides outside the gene matches: 5. Germline V gene lookup returns CDR1 SGDLS and CDR2 YYNGEE. The CDR3 runs to 16 residues. CDR3 nucleotides: TGTGCCAGCAGCGTAGGAGGTAGCGGGGCCTCCTACGAGCAGTACTTC. Residues: CASSVGGSGASYEQYF.

This clone was seen once. The rearrangement links TRBV4-3 to TRBJ1-1; D perhaps matches TRBD1 (5 bases). From germline, CDR1 is LGHNA and CDR2 YSLEER. V shed 8 bases and J shed 3 bases, with 13 bases lying between them. There are 13 residues in the CDR3. This chain's CDR3 is CASGWDRYTEAFF. Written as DNA, the CDR3 is TGCGCCAGCGGATGGGACCGTTACACTGAAGCTTTCTTT.

The chain is built from TRBV29-1 and TRBJ1-2; 9 bases agree with TRBD1. The germline V gene has CDR1 SQVTM and CDR2 ANQGSEA. With 7 bases clipped from V and 5 bases from J, the junction kept 8 bases outside the gene matches. This CDR3 is 13 amino acids long. The CDR3 loop is CSALGQGIYGYTF. Written as DNA, the CDR3 is TGCAGCGCTCTCGGACAGGGGATATATGGCTACACCTTC.

This clone was seen just once. The chain recombines TRBV9 with TRBJ1-3; D is undetermined. V lost 0 bases, J lost 1 base, and 8 bases lay in between. CDR3 length: 15 amino acids. Germline V gives CDR1 SGDLS, CDR2 YYNGEE. CDR3 DNA: TGTGCCAGCAGCGTAGGAGGGCGATCTGGAAACACCATATATTTT. Translating gives CASSVGGRSGNTIYF.

This chain uses TRBV4-3 with TRBJ2-2; maybe TRBD1 (6 bases). Germline CDR1 is LGHNA and CDR2 is YSLEER. This CDR3 region has 16 residues. V was pared by 0 bases and J by 2 bases, with 10 bases between. The CDR3 spells CASSQDGQINTGELFF. In DNA form, the CDR3 reads TGCGCCAGCAGCCAAGATGGACAGATAAACACCGGGGAGCTGTTTTTT.

Concerning this clone: The same CDR3 can be traced to other DNA sequences in this sample. The chain joins TRBV5-1 to TRBJ1-1, with TRBD1 identical over 8 bases. After removal of 4 bases from V and 1 base from J, the junction contained 6 bases not matched to a gene. Germline-derived CDR1 and CDR2 are SGHRS and YFSETQ. The CDR3 runs to 15 residues. The CDR3 nucleotides read TGCGCCAGCAGCCTTTACGGACAGGGGAACACTGAAGCTTTCTTT. Amino acids: CASSLYGQGNTEAFF.

The chain combines TRBV19 with TRBJ2-3; D remains unclear. Trimming took off 1 base at V and 2 bases at J, with 7 bases between the two ends. Germline V lookup: CDR1 LNHDA, CDR2 SQIVND (reference sequence). The CDR3 is made up of 14 amino acids. For the CDR3, the DNA is TGTGCCAGTAGTATAGTCGGATACACAGATACGCAGTATTTT. Amino acids: CASSIVGYTDTQYF. The full variable domain, in which reference TRBV19 and TRBJ2-3 provide the parts outside the CDR3, is DGGITQSPKYLFRKEGQNVTLSCEQNLNHDAMYWYRQDPGQGLRLIYYSQIVNDFQKGDIAEGYSVSREKKESFPLTVTSAQKNPTAFYLCASSIVGYTDTQYFGPGTRLTVL.

The chain recombines TRBV10-3 with TRBJ2-1, with 11 bases that match TRBD1. The CDR3 runs to 17 residues. Per germline, CDR1 ENHRY and CDR2 SYGVKD. The trim removed 7 bases at V and 9 bases at J, leaving 17 bases unmatched. This CDR3 reads CAITLSRGDRGASEQFF. Here the CDR3 DNA reads TGTGCCATCACCCTCTCGAGGGGGGACAGGGGGGCTTCTGAGCAGTTCTTC.

The rearrangement joins TRBV27 to TRBJ1-1, with D possibly TRBD1 on 5 matching bases. Trimming shortened V by 2 bases and J by 1 base, and 11 bases separated the two germline ends. Per germline, CDR1 MNHEY and CDR2 SMNVEV (reference sequence). The CDR3 is 15 residues long. CDR3 protein: CASSLQGRRNTEAFF. CDR3 in DNA: TGTGCCAGCAGTTTACAGGGACGGAGGAACACTGAAGCTTTCTTT.

V and J are TRBV29-1 and TRBJ2-7; 11 positions match TRBD2. CDR3 size: 15 residues. The germline V gene encodes CDR1 SQVTM and CDR2 ANQGSEA. The trim removed 6 bases at V and 0 bases at J, leaving 7 bases unmatched. The CDR3 region is CSVTILAGDSYEQYF. In nucleotides, the CDR3 is TGCAGCGTCACAATACTAGCGGGGGACTCCTACGAGCAGTACTTC.

This chain's CDR3 is CASSLNTLNEQFF. CDR3 DNA: TGTGCCAGCAGCTTAAACACCCTAAATGAGCAGTTCTTC. This chain connects TRBV7-3 to TRBJ2-1; the D is unclear. The CDR3 sequence is 13 residues long. Trimming removed 1 base from V and 7 bases from J, with 8 bases in between. CDR1 and CDR2 (germline): SGHTA, FQGTGA.

The rearrangement joins TRBV28 to TRBJ2-7, with D uncertain. V gave up 1 base and J gave up 6 bases, with 13 bases separating them. CDR1 is MDHEN and CDR2 is SYDVKM in the germline V gene. The CDR3 runs to 14 residues. The DNA for the CDR3 is TGTGCCAGCAGTTTATCCCCTCGGGCGAGCGAGCAGTACTTC. Residues: CASSLSPRASEQYF.

The genes are TRBV5-4 and TRBJ2-6; 10 bases are a match to TRBD2. The CDR3 runs 19 residues. Unmatched junction bases numbered 9, after V lost 3 bases and J lost 0 bases. Looked up from germline, CDR1 is SGHNT and CDR2 is YYREEE (reference sequence). This CDR3 is CASSSGGLALSSGANVLTF. In nucleotides, the CDR3 is TGTGCCAGCAGCTCGGGGGGACTAGCGCTCAGCTCTGGGGCCAACGTCCTGACTTTC.

The V call is TRBV5-1, the J call TRBJ2-5; no firm D call. V was cut by 0 bases and J by 7 bases, with 16 bases left in between. CDR3 length: 15 residues. Per germline, CDR1 SGHRS and CDR2 YFSETQ. CDR3 DNA sequence: TGCGCCAGCAGCTTGGAGGCTACAAACCCCGGGACCCAGTACTTC. Translating it yields CASSLEATNPGTQYF.

Points on this clone: One end of the junction does not line up with germline, which may come from a read error. This rearrangement joins TRBV6-6 to TRBJ2-1, with 7 bases that match TRBD2. The CDR3 has 15 amino acids. Germline V gene data show CDR1 as MNHNY and CDR2 as SVGAGI (reference sequence). DNA for the CDR3: TGTGCCAGCAGAGAGAGCGGGATCTCCCACAATGAGCAGTTCTTC. Its protein product is CASRESGISHNEQFF.

Concerning this clone: A junction boundary mismatches the germline segment, possibly from a read error. The genes are TRBV5-1 and TRBJ2-7, with a weak D call TRBD1 (5 bases). Germline loops: CDR1 SGHRS, CDR2 YFSETQ. This CDR3 region has 13 residues. This CDR3 is CASSLGGSNEQYF. CDR3 DNA sequence: TGCGCCAGCAGCTTGGGGGGCTCCAACGAGCAGTACTTC.

The rearrangement uses TRBV29-1 and TRBJ2-2; TRBD2 matches at 10 bases. Unmatched junction bases numbered 5, after V lost 4 bases and J lost 6 bases. The CDR3 loop spans 14 amino acids. CDR1 is SQVTM, CDR2 ANQGSEA, per germline. The CDR3 is CSVGDSGRAGELFF. CDR3 sequence (DNA): TGCAGCGTTGGAGACAGCGGGAGGGCCGGGGAGCTGTTTTTT.

J is TRBJ2-3 and V is TRBV25-1; 8 nucleotides agree with TRBD2. V gave up 7 bases and J gave up 6 bases; unmatched junction bases: 9. The CDR3 is made up of 14 amino acids. Germline CDR1 reads MGHDK; CDR2 reads SYGVNS. CDR3 protein: CASKAGGMMDTQYF. The CDR3 DNA sequence: TGTGCCAGCAAGGCGGGAGGCATGATGGATACGCAGTATTTT.

Remarks on this clone: Other DNA variants within this sample encode the same CDR3. The chain joins TRBV5-1 to TRBJ2-7; 11 nucleotides agree with TRBD2. The germline V gene has CDR1 SGHRS and CDR2 YFSETQ. V was pared by 4 bases and J by 3 bases, with 3 bases of the junction left unmatched. The CDR3 runs to 14 residues. The DNA of the CDR3 is TGCGCCAGCAGCCCCGGGACTAGCGGCTACGAGCAGTACTTC. Encoded protein: CASSPGTSGYEQYF.

This sequence joins TRBV7-2 and TRBJ2-5; 8 nucleotides line up with TRBD2. The trim removed 4 bases at V and 7 bases at J, leaving 8 bases unmatched. Germline V gene lookup returns CDR1 SGHTA and CDR2 FQGNSA. CDR3 size: 14 residues. The CDR3 DNA sequence: TGTGCCAGCAGCTCAACCGCGGGGGGCCGGACCCAGTACTTC. The encoded protein is CASSSTAGGRTQYF.

The chain employs TRBV6-5 and TRBJ2-1; the match to TRBD2 covers 10 bases. The CDR3 spans 13 residues. Germline values: CDR1 MNHEY, CDR2 SVGAGI. With V trimmed by 8 bases and J by 8 bases, 6 bases remained unmatched. This chain's CDR3 is CASRLAGEDEQFF. The DNA of the CDR3 is TGTGCCAGCCGCCTAGCGGGAGAGGATGAGCAGTTCTTC.

CDR3 in amino acids: CSVSSTSGKYEQYF. CDR3 DNA: TGCAGCGTTTCTTCGACTAGCGGAAAATACGAGCAGTACTTC. V is TRBV29-1 and J is TRBJ2-7; 9 nucleotides align to TRBD2. The V and J ends lost 5 bases and 4 bases, in that order; junction bases with no gene match: 9. The CDR3 covers 14 residues. Per the germline V gene, CDR1 is SQVTM and CDR2 is ANQGSEA.

This rearrangement joins TRBV11-2 to TRBJ2-5; D may be TRBD1 (7 bases). Germline values: CDR1 SGHAT, CDR2 FQNNGV. The CDR3 has 17 residues. Trimming removed 0 bases at V and 4 bases at J, with 18 bases between. The CDR3 coding sequence is TGTGCCAGCAGCTTAGAACCGCGGGGCAGGGGGTCAGAGACCCAGTACTTC. Amino acid sequence: CASSLEPRGRGSETQYF.

Only one count was recorded for this clone. This chain uses TRBV6-5 with TRBJ2-6; perhaps TRBD1 as D (6 bases). CDR1 and CDR2 from the germline V gene are MNHEY and SVGAGI. CDR3 size: 16 residues. Trimming removed 4 bases at V and 0 bases at J, with 10 bases between. The CDR3 spells CASSLKGGSGANVLTF. The CDR3 DNA reads as TGTGCCAGCAGTTTAAAAGGGGGCTCTGGGGCCAACGTCCTGACTTTC.

In regard to this clone: This sample includes further DNA sequences coding for the same CDR3. CDR3 DNA: TGCGCCAGCAGCCAAGTAAGCGGCACTGAAGCTTTCTTT. Translating it yields CASSQVSGTEAFF. The chain combines TRBV4-3 with TRBJ1-1; D is unclear. CDR3 length: 13 residues. Per the germline V gene, CDR1 is LGHNA and CDR2 is YSLEER. Trimming cost V 1 base and J 4 bases, with 7 bases left between them.

The CDR3: CASSQESLGTRHEQYF. The CDR3 nucleotides read TGTGCCAGCAGCCAAGAATCTTTAGGGACCCGACACGAGCAGTACTTC. The V gene is TRBV4-2, the J gene TRBJ2-7; D tentatively fits TRBD1 or TRBD2 (5 bases each). V lost 0 bases and J lost 5, with 17 bases in between. The CDR3 is 16 amino acids. CDR1 LGHNA and CDR2 YNFKEQ come from the germline V gene.

The chain uses TRBV28 and TRBJ2-7; D possibly corresponds to TRBD1 (6 bases). V lost 7 bases to trimming and J lost 1 base, with 14 bases between them. The CDR3 is 14 residues long. Germline V gene lookup returns CDR1 MDHEN and CDR2 SYDVKM. CDR3 in amino acids: CASTLRDTSYEQYF. CDR3 in DNA: TGTGCCAGCACTCTCCGGGACACTTCCTACGAGCAGTACTTC.

The CDR3 reads CASSSSGVPGELFF. CDR3 in DNA: TGTGCCAGCAGCAGCTCAGGGGTCCCCGGGGAGCTGTTTTTT. V gene TRBV5-4 combines with J gene TRBJ2-2; possibly TRBD1 for D (6 bases). V dropped 4 bases and J dropped 6 bases, with 13 bases sitting between them. Germline CDR1 reads SGHNT; CDR2 reads YYREEE (reference sequence). CDR3 length: 14 residues.